Below are 21 T cell receptor beta chains sequenced from a single sample in a study of control samples from healthy donors and cancer patients. Libraries were prepared by immunoSEQ multiplex PCR; TCRdb keeps only in-frame clonotypes and omits some of them. The profile covers under 200,000 clones, with around 95% appearing a single time and approximately 8% taken by the ten largest. The sample was blood. The receptors derive from a middle-aged woman in good health.

CDR3 DNA: TGTGCCAGTATTAGAACTAGCGGGAGTGTCGCCTACAATGAGCAGTTCTTC. Residues: CASIRTSGSVAYNEQFF. The chain combines TRBV19 with TRBJ2-1; 11 bases line up with TRBD2. The CDR3 consists of 17 residues. V lost 7 bases, J lost 2 bases, and 10 bases stayed unmatched. Per germline, CDR1 LNHDA and CDR2 SQIVND (reference sequence). Full variable domain (outside the CDR3, taken from reference TRBV19 and TRBJ2-1): DGGITQSPKYLFRKEGQNVTLSCEQNLNHDAMYWYRQDPGQGLRLIYYSQIVNDFQKGDIAEGYSVSREKKESFPLTVTSAQKNPTAFYLCASIRTSGSVAYNEQFFGPGTRLTVL.

The chain combines TRBV5-1 with TRBJ2-2; D is undetermined. Germline V gene data show CDR1 as SGHRS and CDR2 as YFSETQ. V dropped 6 bases and J dropped 0 bases, with 9 bases sitting between them. The CDR3 length is 14 residues. Here the CDR3 reads CASTVRPNTGELFF. For the CDR3, the DNA is TGCGCCAGCACAGTGCGACCGAACACCGGGGAGCTGTTTTTT.

V usage is TRBV28 and J usage is TRBJ1-1; the D is unclear. Germline V lookup: CDR1 MDHEN, CDR2 SYDVKM. CDR3 length: 14 residues. V was pared by 5 bases and J by 0 bases, with 10 bases between. Here the CDR3 DNA reads TGTGCCAGCAGTATTACAGCTTTGAACACTGAAGCTTTCTTT. It translates to CASSITALNTEAFF.

The V and J genes are TRBV29-1 and TRBJ1-2; 9 bases align to TRBD1. Per germline, CDR1 SQVTM and CDR2 ANQGSEA. V lost 7 bases to trimming and J lost 8 bases; unmatched junction nucleotides: 5. The CDR3 is 11 residues long. CDR3 DNA: TGCAGCGCAACAGGGGGCGACGGCTACACCTTC. This translates into CSATGGDGYTF. Full variable domain (rest looked up from reference TRBV29-1 and TRBJ1-2): SAVISQKPSRDICQRGTSLTIQCQVDSQVTMMFWYRQQPGQSLTLIATANQGSEATYESGFVIDKFPISRPNLTFSTLTVSNMSPEDSSIYLCSATGGDGYTFGSGTRLTVV.

The J gene is TRBJ2-1, the V gene TRBV9, with 13 positions matching TRBD2. This CDR3 contains 15 residues. Germline loops: CDR1 SGDLS, CDR2 YYNGEE. The V gene end was trimmed by 0 bases and the J gene end by 8 bases; junction bases not matched to a gene: 2. The CDR3 spells CASSVGTSGRDEQFF. The DNA for the CDR3 is TGTGCCAGCAGCGTAGGGACTAGCGGGAGAGATGAGCAGTTCTTC.

This clone showed up just once. The chain carries TRBV7-8 and TRBJ2-2, with D tentatively TRBD1 or TRBD2 (5 bases each). The CDR3 length is 14 residues. Trimming cost V 2 bases and J 6 bases, with 10 bases left between them. Germline-derived CDR1 and CDR2 are SGHVS and FQNEAQ. CDR3 nucleotides: TGTGCCAGCAGCTTATGGGGGAGATCCGGGGAGCTGTTTTTT. It yields the protein CASSLWGRSGELFF.

J is TRBJ1-4 and V is TRBV27, with a weak D call TRBD1 (5 bases). The CDR3 consists of 13 residues. The germline CDR1 and CDR2 sequences are MNHEY and SMNVEV (reference sequence). The V end was cut by 6 bases, the J end by 10 bases, with 15 bases between. The CDR3 nucleotides read TGTGCCAGCAGAACCTTGGGGGATCTAAAACTGTTTTTT. Protein sequence: CASRTLGDLKLFF.

This chain uses TRBV7-2 with TRBJ2-7; TRBD2 aligns across 7 bases. The germline CDR1 and CDR2 sequences are SGHTA and FQGNSA. V lost 2 bases and J lost 1; bases outside the gene matches: 5. The CDR3 totals 15 residues. The CDR3 region is CASSLIAGPSYEQYF. The DNA of the CDR3 is TGTGCCAGCAGCTTAATAGCGGGCCCTTCCTACGAGCAGTACTTC. Full variable domain (missing parts from reference TRBV7-2 and TRBJ2-7): GAGVSQSPSNKVTEKGKDVELRCDPISGHTALYWYRQSLGQGLEFLIYFQGNSAPDKSGLPSDRFSAERTGGSVSTLTIQRTQQEDSAVYLCASSLIAGPSYEQYFGPGTRLTVT.

V and J are TRBV14 and TRBJ2-5; TRBD1 aligns across 9 bases. The V gene's germline CDR1 is SGHDN and CDR2 FVKESK. The ends lost 4 bases at V and 5 bases at J; junction bases unmatched: 11. CDR3 length: 16 residues. CDR3 amino acids: CASSRDTGTGSETQYF. The CDR3 nucleotides are TGTGCCAGCAGCCGTGACACCGGGACAGGGAGTGAGACCCAGTACTTC.

The chain couples TRBV5-4 to TRBJ1-1; the match to TRBD1 covers 12 bases. Germline V gives CDR1 SGHNT, CDR2 YYREEE (reference sequence). The CDR3 is 16 amino acids. J gave up 8 bases and V 3 bases, and 11 bases lay outside the gene matches. CDR3 DNA sequence: TGTGCCAGCAGCTACGCCGCACCGGGACAGGGGGCGGAAGCTTTCTTT. It encodes CASSYAAPGQGAEAFF.

This clone was picked up one time. The CDR3 sequence: CASSVEANTGELFF. The CDR3 nucleotides read TGTGCCAGCAGCGTAGAAGCGAACACCGGGGAGCTGTTTTTT. The chain is built from TRBV9 and TRBJ2-2, with D hard to call. V lost 0 bases, J lost 0 bases, and 3 bases lay in between. This CDR3 contains 14 residues. Germline V gene lookup returns CDR1 SGDLS and CDR2 YYNGEE.

The chain combines TRBV4-1 with TRBJ2-5; 8 positions agree with TRBD2. Germline trimming cut 1 base from V and 2 bases from J; bases unmatched to any gene: 3. CDR3 length: 15 amino acids. Germline lookup yields CDR1 MGHRA and CDR2 YSYEKL. CDR3: CASSQVSSGQETQYF. In nucleotides, the CDR3 is TGCGCCAGCAGCCAAGTGTCTAGCGGGCAAGAGACCCAGTACTTC.

The rearrangement uses TRBV5-5 and TRBJ2-2; D unclear. In germline, CDR1 is SGHKS, CDR2 YYEKEE (reference sequence). This CDR3 is built from 13 residues. The germline V and J ends were trimmed by 3 bases and 5 bases, with 8 bases remaining between them. This chain's CDR3 is CASSSTITGELFF. CDR3 DNA: TGTGCCAGCAGCTCGACGATAACCGGGGAGCTGTTTTTT.

The chain links TRBV6-2 or TRBV6-3 to TRBJ1-5; TRBD1 agrees at 7 bases. CDR1 MNHEY and CDR2 SVGEGT come from the germline V gene. V was clipped by 4 bases and J by 5 bases; unmatched bases: 11. This CDR3 is built from 16 residues. CDR3 DNA sequence: TGTGCCAGCAGTTCCCTACAGGGGACGGTGGATCAGCCCCAGCATTTT. Translated, it gives CASSSLQGTVDQPQHF.

The gene calls are TRBV5-1 and TRBJ1-6; D is uncertain. The CDR3 sequence is 16 residues long. Deletions cut 0 bases from V and 7 bases from J, with 14 bases between. Per germline, CDR1 SGHRS and CDR2 YFSETQ. The CDR3 DNA reads as TGCGCCAGCAGCTTGGGAGTCGCGGGTCGGAATTCACCCCTCCACTTT. This codes for CASSLGVAGRNSPLHF.

The chain links TRBV10-1 to TRBJ1-1, with D perhaps TRBD1 (6 bases). V was cut by 6 bases and J by 4 bases, with 15 bases left in between. The CDR3 is 14 amino acids. Looked up from germline, CDR1 is WNHNN and CDR2 is SYGVQD (reference sequence). The CDR3 loop is CASSDSQGPTEAFF. Written as DNA, the CDR3 is TGCGCCAGCAGCGACTCTCAGGGGCCCACTGAAGCTTTCTTT.

V gene TRBV20-1 combines with J gene TRBJ2-7, with D unclear. The germline V and J ends were trimmed by 0 bases and 9 bases, with 9 bases remaining between them. The CDR3 runs 11 residues. Germline loops: CDR1 DFQATT, CDR2 SNEGSKA (reference sequence). CDR3 amino acids: CSARDYPGQYF. Written as DNA, the CDR3 is TGCAGTGCTAGAGATTATCCGGGGCAGTACTTC.

The chain has TRBV5-4 and TRBJ1-1, with 8 nucleotides matching TRBD1. V gave up 6 bases and J gave up 0 bases; unmatched junction bases: 7. This CDR3 is built from 15 residues. Germline CDR1 and CDR2: SGHNT and YYREEE (reference sequence). The CDR3 region has the DNA TGTGCCAGCACCTCCCGACAGGGGATGAACACTGAAGCTTTCTTT. This gives the protein CASTSRQGMNTEAFF.

V and J are TRBV27 and TRBJ1-6, with TRBD1 matching 10 bases. With V trimmed by 7 bases and J by 10 bases, 7 bases remained unmatched. Germline V gene lookup returns CDR1 MNHEY and CDR2 SMNVEV (reference sequence). This CDR3 comprises 14 residues. The DNA for the CDR3 is TGTGCCAGCACGGACAGGGGGATCGGCTCACCCCTCCACTTT. Its protein is CASTDRGIGSPLHF.

The chain recombines TRBV7-2 with TRBJ1-6, with D perhaps TRBD1 (6 bases). The CDR3 covers 16 residues. Trimming left V 5 bases short and J 0 bases short, with 11 bases between. The germline CDR1 and CDR2 sequences are SGHTA and FQGNSA. The CDR3 DNA follows: TGTGCCAGCAGCCCAGGGGCTAGCTCCTATAATTCACCCCTCCACTTT. Its translation: CASSPGASSYNSPLHF.

The chain is built from TRBV6-5 and TRBJ2-7, with TRBD2 matching 7 bases. The germline gives CDR1 MNHEY, CDR2 SVGAGI. The J segment lost 0 bases and the V segment lost 2 bases, leaving 4 bases of the junction unmatched. The CDR3 is 15 amino acids. The CDR3 coding sequence is TGTGCCAGCAGTTACATGGGAGGGAGCTCCTACGAGCAGTACTTC. Residues: CASSYMGGSSYEQYF.